This T cell receptor (beta chain) came from a study of blood T cell repertoires in COVID-19. CDR3 length equals 11 residues. Per the germline V gene, CDR1 is DFQATT and CDR2 is SNEGSKA (reference sequence). In the original processing: Reference gene primer amplification in the assay estimated nucleated cell counts. Only in-frame clones appear in the TCRdb table, and some are missing; sequencing was by immunoSEQ multiplex PCR. That table supplies the V and J calls and clone size; D and trimming were determined from the DNA. Of approximately 310,000 clones listed, 70% to 90% are singletons. The material sequenced was PBMCs or T cells enriched from blood (not recorded which). The chain joins TRBV20-1 to TRBJ1-1; D is ambiguous. This clonotype was obtained from a man younger than 40 who had recovered from COVID-19. CDR3 region: CSGRANTEAFF. For the CDR3, the DNA is TGCAGCGGGAGGGCCAACACTGAAGCTTTCTTT.